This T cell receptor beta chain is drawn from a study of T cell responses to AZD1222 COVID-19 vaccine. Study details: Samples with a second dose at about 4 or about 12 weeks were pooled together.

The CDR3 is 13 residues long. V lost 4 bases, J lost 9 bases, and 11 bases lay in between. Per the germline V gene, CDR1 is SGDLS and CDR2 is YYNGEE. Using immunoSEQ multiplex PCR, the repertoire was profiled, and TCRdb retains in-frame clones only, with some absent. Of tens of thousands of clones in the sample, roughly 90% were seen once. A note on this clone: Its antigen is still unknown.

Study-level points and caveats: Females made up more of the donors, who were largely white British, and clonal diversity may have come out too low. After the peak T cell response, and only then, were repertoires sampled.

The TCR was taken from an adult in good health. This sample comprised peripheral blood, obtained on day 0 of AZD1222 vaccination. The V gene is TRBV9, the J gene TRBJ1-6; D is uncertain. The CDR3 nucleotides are TGTGCCAGCAGCCAAGCAGGCAGTTCACCCCTCCACTTT. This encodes CASSQAGSSPLHF.